The T cell receptor (beta chain) described here comes from a study of T cell changes during pregnancy in multiple sclerosis. Trimming cost V 0 bases and J 9 bases; bases outside gene matches: 2. Germline values: CDR1 MNHNS, CDR2 SASEGT. The CDR3 extends over 15 amino acids. Here immunoSEQ multiplex PCR was the method, and the copy in TCRdb shows in-frame clones only, minus some. The sample holds about 80,000 clones, about 91% seen once. The source material was peripheral blood, sampled before pregnancy. The V and J genes are TRBV6-1 and TRBJ1-6, with 10 bases matching TRBD1. The source of this sequence is a female donor with multiple sclerosis, enrolled in a pregnancy study. The CDR3 protein is CASSEADRGSSPLHF. CDR3 DNA: TGTGCCAGCAGTGAAGCGGACAGGGGGAGTTCACCCCTCCACTTT.